A single sample is the source of the 11 T cell receptor beta chains below, sequenced in a study of T cell changes during pregnancy in multiple sclerosis (dated by TCRdb to between 2018 and 2020). To prepare the library, the immunoSEQ multiplex PCR assay was applied. The table comes from immuneACCESS by way of TCRdb, which keeps in-frame sequences with V and J called. Part of the clones is missing from these tables; in studies checked, under half for an unresolved V gene and the rest for unknown reasons. The sample table contains about 100,000 clones; only one count was recorded for about nine tenths of them. Less than 2.5% of the sample belongs to the ten largest clones. Sequencing was performed on peripheral blood, taken after pregnancy. The source is a female donor with multiple sclerosis, enrolled in a pregnancy study.

The CDR3 protein is CASSSGGETQYF. CDR3 DNA: TGCGCCAGCAGCTCGGGCGGGGAGACCCAGTACTTC. The genes are TRBV5-1 and TRBJ2-5, with D perhaps matching TRBD2 (5 bases). The CDR3 sequence is 12 residues long. The germline V gene has CDR1 SGHRS and CDR2 YFSETQ. Trimming stripped 3 bases from V and 5 bases from J, with 8 bases between.

This chain connects TRBV7-2 to TRBJ2-1; 11 nucleotides match TRBD2. Germline CDR1 is SGHTA and CDR2 is FQGNSA. This CDR3 is 16 amino acids long. With 5 bases clipped from V and 1 base from J, the junction kept 4 bases outside the gene matches. CDR3 DNA: TGTGCCAGCAGCCCCGCTAGCGGGGGGTCCTACAATGAGCAGTTCTTC. It codes for CASSPASGGSYNEQFF.

This chain joins TRBV7-2 and TRBJ2-7; D unresolved. Looked up from germline, CDR1 is SGHTA and CDR2 is FQGNSA. The CDR3 has 16 residues. Trimming took 1 base from V and 4 from J, leaving 17 bases between them. CDR3 region: CASSLDGAGTPYEQYF. DNA for the CDR3: TGTGCCAGCAGCTTAGACGGTGCTGGTACTCCTTACGAGCAGTACTTC.

The rearrangement joins TRBV15 to TRBJ2-1; a weak D match, TRBD1 (6 bases). CDR1 is LNHNV, CDR2 YYDKDF, per germline (reference sequence). The CDR3 runs to 17 residues. V was trimmed by 5 bases and J by 0 bases, leaving 17 bases between them. CDR3 amino acids: CATSFRGTASSYNEQFF. Written as DNA, the CDR3 is TGTGCCACCAGCTTTAGGGGGACGGCCAGCTCCTACAATGAGCAGTTCTTC.

This chain connects TRBV6-1 to TRBJ1-6; 11 positions agree with TRBD1. From germline, CDR1 is MNHNS and CDR2 SASEGT. The junction had 11 bases not matched to a gene; V was cut back by 10 bases and J by 9 bases. CDR3 length: 15 amino acids. CDR3 sequence: CAIRSFGTGGSPLHF. The CDR3 DNA is TGTGCCATCCGTTCCTTTGGGACAGGGGGTTCACCCCTCCACTTT.

The chain recombines TRBV9 with TRBJ1-6; no firm D call. Trimming took off 4 bases at V and 14 bases at J, with 13 bases between the two ends. The CDR3 has 12 residues. Germline loops: CDR1 SGDLS, CDR2 YYNGEE. As DNA, the CDR3 is TGTGCCAGCAGCAATAAGCTGGACTCCCTCCACTTT. Its translation is CASSNKLDSLHF.

The chain combines TRBV11-1 with TRBJ2-1; 7 bases fit TRBD2. The length of the CDR3 is 17 residues. Germline V gene data show CDR1 as SGHAT and CDR2 as FQDESV (reference sequence). J was trimmed by 3 bases and V by 3 bases; bases with no gene match: 11. The CDR3 is CASSLGTSAVGYNEQFF. The DNA for the CDR3 is TGTGCCAGCAGCTTGGGAACTAGCGCGGTAGGCTACAATGAGCAGTTCTTC.

This clone occurred a few times. The chain is built from TRBV11-1 and TRBJ2-3; no clear D. Germline V lookup: CDR1 SGHAT, CDR2 FQDESV (reference sequence). This CDR3 has 12 amino acids. V lost 3 bases and J lost 4, with 5 bases in between. DNA for the CDR3: TGTGCCAGCAGCTTGAGAGCAGATACGCAGTATTTT. It codes for CASSLRADTQYF. Full variable domain (missing parts from reference TRBV11-1 and TRBJ2-3): EAEVAQSPRYKITEKSQAVAFWCDPISGHATLYWYRQILGQGPELLVQFQDESVVDDSQLPKDRFSAERLKGVDSTLKIQPAELGDSAMYLCASSLRADTQYFGPGTRLTVL.

This rearrangement joins TRBV19 to TRBJ1-5; D is possibly TRBD1 (5 bases). Trimming removed 8 bases from V and 7 bases from J, with 15 bases in between. CDR3 size: 13 residues. Germline lookup yields CDR1 LNHDA and CDR2 SQIVND (reference sequence). This CDR3 reads CASSDILGQPQHF. Here the CDR3 DNA reads TGTGCCAGTTCGGACATACTTGGGCAGCCCCAGCATTTT.

The V and J genes are TRBV19 and TRBJ2-5; 7 bases agree with TRBD1. The germline gives CDR1 LNHDA, CDR2 SQIVND (reference sequence). Germline trimming cut 3 bases from V and 0 bases from J; bases unmatched to any gene: 4. The CDR3 extends over 15 amino acids. The CDR3 sequence is CASSITGVNQETQYF. CDR3 in DNA: TGTGCCAGTAGTATTACAGGGGTCAACCAAGAGACCCAGTACTTC.

V is TRBV7-2 and J is TRBJ1-2; D not resolved. Trimming removed 5 bases at V and 8 bases at J, with 12 bases between. The germline V gene has CDR1 SGHTA and CDR2 FQGNSA. The CDR3 has 12 amino acids. The CDR3 sequence: CASSAGLQGYTF. The CDR3 coding sequence is TGTGCCAGCAGCGCGGGATTACAGGGCTACACCTTC.